The 22 T cell receptor beta chains below come from one sample, sequenced in a study of early stage breast cancer tumors. The protocol was immunoSEQ multiplex PCR, while the TCRdb copy is restricted to in-frame clones and leaves out a portion. The sample has approximately 30,000 clones; 80% are singletons. Material: blood. All receptors come from a person in their 60s with breast cancer.

The chain employs TRBV7-9 and TRBJ2-1, with 8 bases lining up with TRBD2. This CDR3 region has 16 residues. Germline V lookup: CDR1 SEHNR, CDR2 FQNEAQ (reference sequence). After removal of 2 bases from V and 3 bases from J, the junction contained 6 bases not matched to a gene. CDR3 nucleotide sequence: TGTGCCAGCAGCTTAAGTAGAACTAGCGGCTACAATGAGCAGTTCTTC. Amino acid sequence: CASSLSRTSGYNEQFF. Based on the CDR3 plus reference TRBV7-9 and TRBJ2-1, the full variable domain is DTGVSQNPRHKITKRGQNVTFRCDPISEHNRLYWYRQTLGQGPEFLTYFQNEAQLEKSRLLSDRFSAERPKGSFSTLEIQRTEQGDSAMYLCASSLSRTSGYNEQFFGPGTRLTVL.

This clone is deemed large. The chain has TRBV18 and TRBJ1-2; D ambiguous. Germline V gives CDR1 KGHSH, CDR2 LQKENI. Trimming stripped 2 bases from V and 2 bases from J, with 6 bases between. The CDR3 has 13 residues. The CDR3 region is CASSPGPNYGYTF. CDR3 bases: TGTGCCAGCTCACCAGGCCCCAACTATGGCTACACCTTC.

CDR3 sequence (DNA): TGTGCCAGCAGCTCCGGGAGGGGGGCCGGGGAGCTGTTTTTT. Translation gives CASSSGRGAGELFF. The chain has TRBV7-7 and TRBJ2-2; TRBD2 aligns across 8 bases. The CDR3 has 14 amino acids. Germline CDR1 reads SSHAT; CDR2 reads FNYEAQ (reference sequence). V dropped 4 bases and J dropped 6; count of bases not matched to a gene: 4.

This chain joins TRBV7-8 and TRBJ2-3; D is possibly TRBD2 (5 bases). V gave up 3 bases and J gave up 1 base, with 11 bases separating them. CDR1 and CDR2 (germline): SGHVS, FQNEAQ. The CDR3 is 15 amino acids. The CDR3 here is CASSFFSGGTDTQYF. The CDR3 DNA reads as TGTGCCAGCAGCTTTTTCAGCGGAGGCACAGATACGCAGTATTTT.

A note on this clone: This sample includes further DNA sequences coding for the same CDR3. The chain is built from TRBV19 and TRBJ2-5, with 8 bases identical to TRBD2. Germline loops: CDR1 LNHDA, CDR2 SQIVND (reference sequence). Trimming cost V 3 bases and J 1 base; bases outside gene matches: 4. The CDR3 is made up of 15 amino acids. The CDR3 reads CASSILAGRQETQYF. The CDR3 DNA sequence: TGTGCCAGTAGTATCCTAGCGGGCCGCCAAGAGACCCAGTACTTC.

The chain combines TRBV30 with TRBJ1-5; D is uncertain. This CDR3 has 14 residues. Germline V gene data show CDR1 as GTSNPN and CDR2 as SVGIG (reference sequence). The V end was cut by 3 bases, the J end by 6 bases, with 15 bases between. In DNA, the CDR3 is TGTGCCTGGAGCGTCGGCGGGTTGGCTCAGCCCCAGCATTTT. This encodes CAWSVGGLAQPQHF.

This rearrangement joins TRBV5-6 to TRBJ2-5, with a weak D call TRBD1 (7 bases). Germline lookup yields CDR1 SGHDT and CDR2 YYEEEE. There are 16 residues in the CDR3. V lost 4 bases and J 3 bases, leaving 19 bases between the germline ends. The CDR3 DNA reads as TGTGCCAGCAGCAGCTCACAGGGGAGGCGGGAAGAGACCCAGTACTTC. It is translated as CASSSSQGRREETQYF.

V gene TRBV4-3 combines with J gene TRBJ1-5; tentatively, D is TRBD1 (5 bases). Germline values: CDR1 LGHNA, CDR2 YSLEER. Trimming took 1 base from V and 2 from J, leaving 9 bases between them. This CDR3 is 15 amino acids long. CDR3 sequence (DNA): TGCGCCAGCAGCCAAGTCGTCAGGGGCAATCAGCCCCAGCATTTT. It specifies CASSQVVRGNQPQHF.

The chain has TRBV19 and TRBJ1-1; the match to TRBD1 covers 12 bases. The ends lost 9 bases at V and 0 bases at J; junction bases unmatched: 8. This CDR3 comprises 16 residues. Germline CDR1 reads LNHDA; CDR2 reads SQIVND (reference sequence). CDR3: CASVLGQGALNTEAFF. The CDR3 coding sequence is TGTGCCAGCGTTCTGGGACAGGGGGCGTTGAACACTGAAGCTTTCTTT.

The chain combines TRBV15 with TRBJ2-3; 10 nucleotides agree with TRBD2. Trimming at V came to 6 bases and at J to 5 bases, leaving 2 bases not matched to a gene. In germline, CDR1 is LNHNV, CDR2 YYDKDF (reference sequence). The CDR3 consists of 13 residues. CDR3 nucleotides: TGTGCCACCAGACTAGCGGGGTTAGATACGCAGTATTTT. Protein product: CATRLAGLDTQYF.

V usage is TRBV7-6 and J usage is TRBJ2-1; TRBD2 matches 10 bases. CDR1 and CDR2 from the germline V gene are SGHVS and FNYEAQ. V lost 5 bases to trimming and J lost 3 bases; unmatched junction nucleotides: 10. This CDR3 region has 17 residues. CDR3 loop: CASSHISSGRGYNEQFF. The CDR3 coding sequence is TGTGCCAGCAGCCACATATCGAGCGGGAGGGGCTACAATGAGCAGTTCTTC.

Only a few counts were recorded for this clone. The V and J genes are TRBV4-3 and TRBJ2-7, with D maybe TRBD2 (5 bases). CDR1 LGHNA and CDR2 YSLEER come from the germline V gene. The ends were cut back, 0 bases at V and 2 bases at J, with 11 bases in the middle. The CDR3 consists of 15 residues. DNA for the CDR3: TGCGCCAGCAGCCAAGATAGGCTAGCAGCCTACGAGCAGTACTTC. It is translated as CASSQDRLAAYEQYF.

V gene TRBV5-1 combines with J gene TRBJ1-1; a possible D gene is TRBD1 (5 bases). Germline CDR1 and CDR2: SGHRS and YFSETQ. The CDR3 length is 15 residues. Trimming removed 4 bases at V and 0 bases at J, with 13 bases between. CDR3 amino acids: CASSGPTALNTEAFF. CDR3 bases: TGCGCCAGCAGCGGGCCGACAGCTTTGAACACTGAAGCTTTCTTT.

The gene calls are TRBV5-4 and TRBJ2-3; 7 bases map to TRBD1. The junction had 7 bases not matched to a gene; V was cut back by 3 bases and J by 3 bases. Per the germline V gene, CDR1 is SGHNT and CDR2 is YYREEE (reference sequence). The CDR3 covers 15 residues. The CDR3 sequence is CASSWRQGTTDTQYF. As DNA, the CDR3 is TGTGCCAGCAGCTGGCGACAGGGTACGACAGATACGCAGTATTTT. Full variable domain (missing parts from reference TRBV5-4 and TRBJ2-3): ETGVTQSPTHLIKTRGQQVTLRCSSQSGHNTVSWYQQALGQGPQFIFQYYREEENGRGNFPPRFSGLQFPNYSSELNVNALELDDSALYLCASSWRQGTTDTQYFGPGTRLTVL.

This chain links TRBV19 with TRBJ2-5; D may be TRBD2 (6 bases). With 4 bases removed from V and 3 bases from J, the gap between germline ends came to 6 bases. CDR1 is LNHDA, CDR2 SQIVND, per germline (reference sequence). The CDR3 totals 12 residues. The CDR3 sequence is CASSRGEETQYF. The CDR3, as DNA: TGTGCCAGTAGTAGGGGGGAAGAGACCCAGTACTTC.

This clone was observed once. The chain recombines TRBV7-2 with TRBJ2-1; tentatively, D is TRBD1 (5 bases). The CDR3 has 16 residues. Deletions cut 1 base from V and 2 bases from J, with 12 bases between. Germline CDR1 SGHTA, CDR2 FQGNSA. The CDR3: CASSLVGQGTYNEQFF. In DNA form, the CDR3 reads TGTGCCAGCAGCTTAGTAGGCCAGGGCACCTACAATGAGCAGTTCTTC.

This clone appeared once. The chain combines TRBV7-2 with TRBJ2-2; D is perhaps TRBD1 (5 bases). From germline, CDR1 is SGHTA and CDR2 FQGNSA. V was cut by 2 bases and J by 7 bases, with 8 bases left in between. The CDR3 consists of 13 residues. The CDR3 is CASSLSGIGELFF. In nucleotides, the CDR3 is TGTGCCAGCAGCTTATCAGGGATCGGGGAGCTGTTTTTT.

The chain uses TRBV19 and TRBJ2-4; a possible D gene is TRBD2 (6 bases). The CDR3 has 16 amino acids. Germline assignment: CDR1 LNHDA and CDR2 SQIVND (reference sequence). Deletions cut 6 bases from V and 0 bases from J, with 15 bases between. The CDR3 loop reads CASSPSGLLAKNIQYF. CDR3 nucleotide sequence: TGTGCCAGTAGCCCCTCGGGACTGCTAGCCAAAAACATTCAGTACTTC.

The V gene is TRBV11-3, the J gene TRBJ2-3, with D possibly being TRBD2 (5 bases). The V end was cut by 4 bases, the J end by 10 bases, with 21 bases between. Germline CDR1 is SGHNT and CDR2 is YENEEA. This CDR3 has 15 residues. The CDR3 is CASSSQEAPENSQYF. DNA for the CDR3: TGTGCCAGCAGCTCCCAGGAGGCCCCTGAAAACTCGCAGTATTTT. The variable domain in full, with the rest retrieved from reference TRBV11-3 and TRBJ2-3, is EAGVVQSPRYKIIEKKQPVAFWCNPISGHNTLYWYLQNLGQGPELLIRYENEEAVDDSQLPKDRFSAERLKGVDSTLKIQPAELGDSAVYLCASSSQEAPENSQYFGPGTRLTVL.

The chain couples TRBV5-6 to TRBJ2-7, with 7 nucleotides matching TRBD1. The V gene end was trimmed by 0 bases and the J gene end by 3 bases; junction bases not matched to a gene: 15. Germline assignment: CDR1 SGHDT and CDR2 YYEEEE. CDR3 length: 18 residues. The CDR3 DNA sequence: TGTGCCAGCAGCTTGGACCTGCCTCCTTTGACAGGGAACTACGAGCAGTACTTC. It translates to CASSLDLPPLTGNYEQYF.

CDR3 DNA sequence: TGTGCCAGTAGTCCGGGACAGATCACTGAAGCTTTCTTT. This translates into CASSPGQITEAFF. V and J are TRBV19 and TRBJ1-1, with 7 bases fitting TRBD1. Germline CDR1 LNHDA, CDR2 SQIVND (reference sequence). V lost 5 bases and J lost 4; bases outside the gene matches: 4. CDR3 length equals 13 residues.

This clone was picked up one time. V is TRBV4-3 and J is TRBJ1-5; D is unresolved. The germline gives CDR1 LGHNA, CDR2 YSLEER. This CDR3 region has 15 residues. V lost 0 bases, J lost 2 bases, and 8 bases lay in between. The CDR3 spells CASSQETAGNQPQHF. CDR3 DNA sequence: TGCGCCAGCAGCCAAGAAACCGCGGGCAATCAGCCCCAGCATTTT.